This T cell receptor (beta chain) appears in the sequencing data of a study of regulatory T cells in long-lasting Graves disease. Study overall: Persistence in Graves' disease required over 5 years of antithyroid drugs plus positive TSH receptor antibodies. Study results and limitations: Shared public clonotypes totalled 2,500 to 3,500 in persistent patients, compared with about a thousand in new patients.

Through Arm-PCR of CDR3 regions and iRepertoire HTBI primers, TCR beta libraries were built. TCRdb analysed the multiplex PCR reads with MiXCR anew, one entry per CDR3 protein. The sample has hundreds of thousands of distinct CDR3 sequences, roughly a fifth seen once. Time point defined: persistent/refractory GD, antithyroid drugs over 5 years with positive TRAb. TCR sequences were obtained from RNA taken from PBMCs. V lost 5 bases to trimming and J lost 0 bases, with 17 bases between them. CDR3 length equals 16 residues. Germline loops: CDR1 SGHTA, CDR2 FQGNSA. A remark on this clonotype: No antigen is known for it.

The receptor's source is a female donor with Graves disease. Specimen: peripheral blood mononuclear cells (PBMCs), collected when the disease was refractory, from a patient treated with antithyroid drugs. V usage is TRBV7-2 and J usage is TRBJ2-7, with D perhaps given as TRBD1 or TRBD2 (5 bases each). The CDR3 region has the DNA TGTGCCAGCAGCCTATGGGACCGACTTAACTCCTACGAGCAGTACTTC. Its translation: CASSLWDRLNSYEQYF. The full variable domain, rest sourced from reference TRBV7-2 and TRBJ2-7, is GAGVSQSPSNKVTEKGKDVELRCDPISGHTALYWYRQSLGQGLEFLIYFQGNSAPDKSGLPSDRFSAERTGGSVSTLTIQRTQQEDSAVYLCASSLWDRLNSYEQYFGPGTRLTVT.